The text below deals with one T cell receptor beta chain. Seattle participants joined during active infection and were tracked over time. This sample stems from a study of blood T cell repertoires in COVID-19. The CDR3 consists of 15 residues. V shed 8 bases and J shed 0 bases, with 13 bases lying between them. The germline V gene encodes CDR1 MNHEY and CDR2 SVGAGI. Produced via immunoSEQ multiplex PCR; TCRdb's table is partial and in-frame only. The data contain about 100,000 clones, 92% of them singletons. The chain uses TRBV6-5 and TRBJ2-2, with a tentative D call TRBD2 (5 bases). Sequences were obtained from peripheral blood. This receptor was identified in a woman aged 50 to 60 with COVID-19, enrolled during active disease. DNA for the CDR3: TGTGCCAGCCTTCCGGCGGGCACGAACACCGGGGAGCTGTTTTTT. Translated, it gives CASLPAGTNTGELFF.